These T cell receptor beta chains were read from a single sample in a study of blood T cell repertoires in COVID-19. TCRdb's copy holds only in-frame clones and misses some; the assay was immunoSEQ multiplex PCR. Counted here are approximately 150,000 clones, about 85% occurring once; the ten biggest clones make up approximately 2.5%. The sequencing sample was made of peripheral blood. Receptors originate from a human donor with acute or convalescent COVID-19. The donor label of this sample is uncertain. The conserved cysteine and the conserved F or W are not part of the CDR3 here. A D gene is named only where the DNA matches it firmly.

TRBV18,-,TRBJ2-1,ASSPLEDNEQF
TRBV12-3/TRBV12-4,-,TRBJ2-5,ASSRQETQY
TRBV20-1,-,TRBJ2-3,SAPQTDTQY
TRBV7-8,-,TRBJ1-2,ASSLGQSYGYT
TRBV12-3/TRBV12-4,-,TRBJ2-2,ASTGQNTGELF
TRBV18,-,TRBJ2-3,ASSPDPGMGTDTQY
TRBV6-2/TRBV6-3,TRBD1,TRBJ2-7,ASSYGMGQGREQY
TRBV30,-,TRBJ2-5,ASYKGRETQY
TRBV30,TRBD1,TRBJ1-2,AWSLQGANYGYT
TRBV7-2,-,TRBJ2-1,ASSLVWGGLNEQF
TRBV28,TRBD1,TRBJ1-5,ASGAKRGTGVAGNQPQH
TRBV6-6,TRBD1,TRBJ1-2,ASSPGQGGGYT
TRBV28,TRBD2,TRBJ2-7,ASSLTSGVFRYEQY
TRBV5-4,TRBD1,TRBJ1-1,AITQGANTEAF
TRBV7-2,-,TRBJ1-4,ASSPMMPAGGSEKLF
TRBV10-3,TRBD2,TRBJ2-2,AISESLAGDTTGELF
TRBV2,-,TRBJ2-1,ASSEEGRAPYNEQF
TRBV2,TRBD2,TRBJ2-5,ASSELAGGGTQY
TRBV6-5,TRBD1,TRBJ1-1,ASSRQGRGPEAF
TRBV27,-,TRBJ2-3,ASSTSNFANTQY
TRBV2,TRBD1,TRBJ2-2,ARRQGAKNTGELF
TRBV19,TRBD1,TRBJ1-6,ASGTGVPLH
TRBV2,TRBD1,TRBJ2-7,ASSIKDRGEQY
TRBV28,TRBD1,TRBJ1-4,ASNRQGATNEKLF